This paragraph reports one T cell receptor beta chain. Its recognized antigen is unknown. The input lacks base qualities; no much larger clone sits a single base away. The data stem from a study of cytomegalovirus exposure and HLA in healthy donors (dated by TCRdb to about 2017). About the investigation overall: An earlier analysis of around 600 of the donors reported approximately 300 Gb of sequence data and 117 million unique TCR beta sequences from some 180 million T cells. About 300 gigabases of sequencing data and roughly 90 million unique TCR sequences were included in an early release covering several hundred HLA-typed donors. Of the roughly 390 genotyped donors, 65% to 90% were placed in the genetic ancestry cluster associated with self-reported Caucasian donors. The study aimed to test whether signatures of past pathogen exposure could be identified by cataloging public T cell receptors. The study used immunosequencing to profile the T cell repertoires of under 700 subjects and linked those repertoires to cytomegalovirus serostatus. In addition to the first cohort of 666 subjects, a separate validation cohort of around 110 different subjects was used. High-throughput TCR immunosequencing, statistical association of individual TCRs with disease status, and machine learning were combined to predict cytomegalovirus infection status. A later analysis re-examined previously published TCR beta repertoires from hundreds of donors and added high-resolution HLA genotyping to investigate patterns of TCR occurrence. Rather than drawing on any new phenotypic data, the later analysis identified candidate immune exposures from TCR beta sequences and the way those sequences occurred across donors. To decide whether each TCR beta V gene segment behaved as functional or pseudogenic, an earlier analysis of some 540 of the donors relied on high-throughput TCR beta sequencing. Donor age, sex, ethnicity and CMV serostatus were compiled alongside the repertoire data. A later genetic analysis used genome-wide SNP genotypes for about 55% of the 666 donors, treating that subset as a discovery cohort. All discovery cohort repertoires had been generated using a single sequencing platform. HLA typing covered class I and class II loci at four-digit resolution. The number of typed donors differed by locus: roughly 629-630 for A, B, C, DRB1 and DQB1; 500 to 550 for DQA1; fewer than 610 for DPA1; and some 450 for DPB1. Four to six DR-DQ haplotypes were handled as single units for association and clustering, since linkage in the cohort was strong. On average, roughly 250,000 unique TCR beta nucleotide sequences were sequenced per donor among 300 to 500 genotyped donors of the cohort, with 15% to 20% of those sequences being non-productive. Broad study findings and their caveats: Strong co-occurrence of HLA alleles, especially DR and DQ, made assigning TCR associations to individual alleles difficult. For the cohort, immune exposure information was limited to CMV serostatus. A few of the identified cytomegalovirus-associated TCR beta chains were confirmed in vitro to be specific for cytomegalovirus antigens. The sequencing pipeline was judged likely to have produced a cluster of highly shared sequence variants as a technical artifact. Linkage disequilibrium might explain the correlated functional status among segregating V segments, but an unknown experimental factor could not be ruled out. A later analysis found that TCR association rates varied across HLA loci, with DRB1 alleles showing the most associated TCRs and HLA-C alleles the fewest. The study listed 164 TCR beta chains as associated with cytomegalovirus. Several of the top co-occurrence clusters appeared to be linked to parvovirus B19, influenza, CMV and Epstein-Barr virus, according to a later analysis. Broadly in line with IMGT annotations, most TCR beta V segments showed up in productive rearrangements about 90% or about 30% of the time in an earlier analysis of several hundred of the donors. The classifier was reported to diagnose cytomegalovirus status with high specificity and sensitivity in both the original and validation cohorts. The 87-base-pair reads could not distinguish some IMGT-functional V segments, including TRBV6-2 and TRBV6-3, so those segments were excluded. In a later genetic analysis, a missense DCLRE1C variant was associated with V-gene and J-gene trimming of TCR beta chains, and the association was replicated in an independent cohort. Because HLA typing was unavailable for some donors at each locus, only the typed subset was used in association tests. Most TCR sequences were observed very rarely across donors, whereas some public TCRs were present in many individuals. Roughly uniform sequencing depth across donors was assumed in presence/absence analyses, although this assumption may not hold. A later analysis found that most CMV-associated TCR beta chains appeared HLA-restricted, with HLA associations seemingly driven largely by CMV exposure. In this cohort, only TCR beta chains were sequenced, and detectable features were limited by the absence of alpha or paired-chain data. The authors suggested that the approach could potentially be generalized to other disease states and immunological phenotypes. In a later analysis, HLA-associated TCR beta chains showed more clonal expansion and lower generation probabilities than non-associated chains that were equally common. A further reported finding was that TCR beta sequences accurately predicted the HLA-A and HLA-B alleles for most subjects in the first cohort. At a false discovery rate of 0.05, a later analysis linked approximately 18,000 TCR beta sequences to specific HLA alleles. Because counts were too low, around 18 rarely observed V segments, including chromosome 9 orphons, were left out of the earlier analysis of about 620 of the donors. Compared with the roughly 600-donor mean, donors in an Asian-associated ancestry cluster had fewer N-insertions in productive TCRs, according to a later genetic analysis.

The CDR3 numbers 16 residues from cysteine through phenylalanine. CDR3 DNA only is kept here, 48 bases in frame from base 1. Deletion took 3 bases off V and 1 base off J, with a span of 14 bases between the germline ends. Looking up the germline V gene (reference sequence) yields CDR1 LNHNV and CDR2 YYDKDF. In total, approximately 610 healthy bone marrow donors made up the cohort. At the time of sampling, all cohort members were nominally healthy, though unrecorded immune exposures were likely present. The donor was CMV seronegative and belonged to the group of 320 or so seronegative cohort members. A peripheral blood sample was collected from each donor, and TCR beta sequencing was performed on peripheral blood mononuclear cells. The Qiagen DNeasy Blood Extraction Kit was used to extract genomic DNA from the blood cell samples. Libraries were constructed by the immunoSEQ multiplex PCR assay. For the multiplex PCR, a mixture combining 60 forward primers for TCR Vbeta segments and 13 reverse primers for TCR Jbeta segments was used. Amplification of the CDR3 region of rearranged TCR beta genes was performed with a multiplex PCR assay on genomic DNA. Amplified TCR beta libraries were sequenced as 87-base-pair reads on the Illumina HiSeq System. The original methods were these. A later analysis tallied around 82 million unique TCR beta chains across the 666 repertoires, and some 10 million of those chains were shared by two or more donors. Raw reads were error-corrected and collapsed into unique sequences with a nearest-neighbor algorithm that merged closely related sequences to remove PCR and sequencing errors. Alignment of CDR3 sequences to IMGT reference sequences was used to assign V, D and J gene segments. For a sequence to be retained, at least a six-nucleotide match to both a V gene segment and a J gene segment was required. A rearrangement was called productive if the CDR3 had no stop codons and remained in frame with V and J, and every other rearrangement was called non-productive. CDR3 was defined by IMGT convention, running from the second conserved V-encoded cysteine to the conserved J-encoded phenylalanine. In an earlier analysis of 550 to 650 of the donors, sequences lacking an unambiguous match to a single V gene segment were excluded. An earlier analysis of a few hundred of the donors called V segments functional above 56.7% productive rearrangements and segregating when the between-donor standard deviation exceeded 5%. A statistical classification framework was built for diagnosing cytomegalovirus status from the catalog of TCR beta chain sequences. A later analysis assigned V and J genes by comparing TCR nucleotide sequences with IMGT/GENE-DB human TR gene sequences. In a later analysis, CDR3 sequences and most-parsimonious VDJ recombination scenarios were assigned using the TCRdist pipeline. In a later analysis, every TCR beta chain was defined by the combination of its CDR3 amino acid sequence and its V-gene family, and reads without a unique V-gene family were dropped. As a way to deal with suspected cross-contamination and a sequencing artifact, a later analysis dropped hundreds of nucleotide sequences that were highly shared and had low generation probability. In a later analysis, a clonal expansion index was calculated for each public chain from normalized within-repertoire ranks of inferred template counts. A later analysis computed generation probabilities with a VDJ recombination model fitted to out-of-frame rearrangements, and checked the results against IGoR. In a later analysis, TCR-TCR, TCR-HLA and TCR-CMV co-occurrence was scored with hypergeometric tests, and a repertoire-size bias correction was applied to TCR pairs. To estimate false discovery rates, a later analysis permuted the HLA or CMV assignments 20 times. In a later analysis, co-occurring TCRs were grouped using DBSCAN, with TCRdist sequence similarity added in when clustering inside HLA-allele-positive subsets. Co-occurrence clustering excluded repertoires with fewer than 30,000 or more than 120,000 public chains, plus five with anomalous nucleotide sharing. In its TCRdb copy, this immuneACCESS table keeps in-frame sequences only and misses some clones. Where compared with another copy, unresolved V genes explain less than half of these, and the others have no known cause. The V and J calls and clone size are taken from that table; D and trimming were inferred from the DNA. The sample table holds approximately 150,000 clones, of which around three quarters were seen once. The ten largest make up approximately 2% of the sample.

The V and J segments used are TRBV15 and TRBJ2-3, with no reliable assignment of the D segment. The sample consisted of PBMCs. This TCR was recovered from a man aged 35 to 55 in good health and CMV-seronegative. This receptor has the CDR3 CATSSPMMPGTDTQYF. DNA sequence: TGTGCCACCAGCAGCCCTATGATGCCCGGCACAGATACGCAGTATTTT.